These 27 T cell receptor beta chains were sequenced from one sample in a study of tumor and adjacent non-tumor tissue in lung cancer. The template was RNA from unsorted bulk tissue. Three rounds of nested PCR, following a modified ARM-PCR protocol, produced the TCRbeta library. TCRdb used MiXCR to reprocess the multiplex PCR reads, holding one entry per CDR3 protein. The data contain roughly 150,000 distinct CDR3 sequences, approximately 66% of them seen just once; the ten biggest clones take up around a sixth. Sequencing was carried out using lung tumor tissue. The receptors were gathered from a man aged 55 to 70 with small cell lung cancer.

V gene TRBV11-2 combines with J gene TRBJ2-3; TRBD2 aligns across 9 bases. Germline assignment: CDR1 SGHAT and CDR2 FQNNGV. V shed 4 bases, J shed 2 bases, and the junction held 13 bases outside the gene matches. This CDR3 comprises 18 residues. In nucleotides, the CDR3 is TGTGCCAGCAGCTCACTTCTCCTAGCGGGAATGCCCACAGATACGCAGTATTTT. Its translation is CASSSLLLAGMPTDTQYF.

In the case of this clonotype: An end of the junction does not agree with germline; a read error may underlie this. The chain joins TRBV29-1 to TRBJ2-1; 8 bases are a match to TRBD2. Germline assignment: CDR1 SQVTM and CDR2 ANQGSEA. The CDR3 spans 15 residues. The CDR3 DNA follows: TGCAGCGTTTCCGGACTAGCCAGTCCTTACAATGAGCACTTCTTC. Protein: CSVSGLASPYNEHFF.

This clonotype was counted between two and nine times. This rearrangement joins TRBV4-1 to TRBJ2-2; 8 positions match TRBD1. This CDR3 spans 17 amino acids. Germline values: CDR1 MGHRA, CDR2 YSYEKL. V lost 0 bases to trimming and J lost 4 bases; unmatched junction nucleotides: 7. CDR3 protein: CASSQEGQGAGTGELFF. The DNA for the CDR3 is TGCGCCAGCAGCCAAGAAGGTCAGGGGGCGGGCACCGGGGAGCTGTTTTTT.

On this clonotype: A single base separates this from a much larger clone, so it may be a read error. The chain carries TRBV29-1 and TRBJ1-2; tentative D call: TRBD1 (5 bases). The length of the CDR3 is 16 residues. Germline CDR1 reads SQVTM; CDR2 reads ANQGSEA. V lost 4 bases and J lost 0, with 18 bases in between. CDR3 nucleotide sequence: TGCAGCGTTGTAGGCAGCAGGGTCAGCTCTAACTATGGCTACACCTTC. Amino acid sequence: CSVVGSRVSSNYGYTF.

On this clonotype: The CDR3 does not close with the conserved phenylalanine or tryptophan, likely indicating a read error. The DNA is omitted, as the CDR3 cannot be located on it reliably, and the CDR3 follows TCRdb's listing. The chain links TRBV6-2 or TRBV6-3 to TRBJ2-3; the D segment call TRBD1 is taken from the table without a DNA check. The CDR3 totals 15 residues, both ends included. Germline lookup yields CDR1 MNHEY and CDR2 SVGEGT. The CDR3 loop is CASIGTLASTDTQYY.

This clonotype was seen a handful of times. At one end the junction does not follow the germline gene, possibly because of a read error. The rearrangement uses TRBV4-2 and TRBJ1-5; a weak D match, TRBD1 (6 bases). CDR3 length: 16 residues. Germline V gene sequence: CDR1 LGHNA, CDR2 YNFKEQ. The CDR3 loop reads CASSRGHGAGNQPQHF. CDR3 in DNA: TGTGCCAGCAGCCGGGGACATGGGGCGGGAAATCAGCCCCAGCACTTT.

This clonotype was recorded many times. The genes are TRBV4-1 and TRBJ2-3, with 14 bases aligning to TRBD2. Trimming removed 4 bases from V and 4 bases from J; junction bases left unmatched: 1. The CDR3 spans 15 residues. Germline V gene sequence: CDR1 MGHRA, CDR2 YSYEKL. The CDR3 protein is CASSPGLAGADTQYF. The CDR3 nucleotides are TGCGCCAGCAGCCCGGGACTAGCGGGAGCAGATACGCAGTATTTT.

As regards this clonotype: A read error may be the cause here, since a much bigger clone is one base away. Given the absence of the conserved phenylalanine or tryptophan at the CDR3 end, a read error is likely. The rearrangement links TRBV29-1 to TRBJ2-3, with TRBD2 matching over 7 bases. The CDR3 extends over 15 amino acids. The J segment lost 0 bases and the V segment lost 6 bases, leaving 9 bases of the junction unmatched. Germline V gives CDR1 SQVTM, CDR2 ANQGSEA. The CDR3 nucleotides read TGCAGCGTCCCCGGAGGCGGGGGTAGCACAGATACGCAGTATTCT. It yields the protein CSVPGGGGSTDTQYS.

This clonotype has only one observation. The CDR3 is CASSIARGTDTQYF. Written as DNA, the CDR3 is TGTGCCAGTAGTATAGCGCGGGGGACAGATACGCAGTATTTT. The chain recombines TRBV19 with TRBJ2-3, with 7 bases lining up with TRBD2. Per germline, CDR1 LNHDA and CDR2 SQIVND (reference sequence). Trimming at V came to 1 base and at J to 3 bases, leaving 1 base not matched to a gene. This CDR3 is built from 14 residues.

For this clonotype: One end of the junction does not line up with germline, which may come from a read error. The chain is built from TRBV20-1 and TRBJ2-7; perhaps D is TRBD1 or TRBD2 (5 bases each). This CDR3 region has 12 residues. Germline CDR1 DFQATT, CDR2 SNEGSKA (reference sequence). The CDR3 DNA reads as TGCAGTGCTAGACAGGGACGCTACGAACAGCACTTC. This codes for CSARQGRYEQHF.

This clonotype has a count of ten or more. The CDR3, as DNA: TGTGCCAGCAGAACACTAGCGTTAGGAATTATGGCGCAGTATTTT. Protein product: CASRTLALGIMAQYF. V and J are TRBV6-6 and TRBJ2-3, with 7 bases fitting TRBD2. Germline V gene data show CDR1 as MNHNY and CDR2 as SVGAGI (reference sequence). The CDR3 is made up of 15 amino acids. Trimming took 6 bases from V and 10 from J; bases not matched to a gene: 16.

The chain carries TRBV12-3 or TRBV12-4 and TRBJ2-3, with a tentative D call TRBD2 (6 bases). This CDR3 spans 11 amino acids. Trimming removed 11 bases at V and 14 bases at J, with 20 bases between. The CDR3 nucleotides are TGTGCCGCCACTCATGGGAGGAAAACGTATTTT. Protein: CAATHGRKTYF.

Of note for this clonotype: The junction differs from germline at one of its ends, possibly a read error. This CDR3 reads CASSFELNSEAFF. The CDR3 DNA is TGTGCCAGCAGTTTCGAGTTGAACAGTGAAGCTTTCTTT. This chain connects TRBV12-3 or TRBV12-4 to TRBJ1-1; D gene uncertain. The CDR3 loop spans 13 amino acids.

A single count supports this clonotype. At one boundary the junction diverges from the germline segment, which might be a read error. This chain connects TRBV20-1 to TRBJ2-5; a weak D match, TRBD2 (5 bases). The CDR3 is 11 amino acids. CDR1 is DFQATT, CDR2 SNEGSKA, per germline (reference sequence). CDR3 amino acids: CSSWPRETQYF. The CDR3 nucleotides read TGCAGTTCTTGGCCGAGGGAGACCCAATACTTC.

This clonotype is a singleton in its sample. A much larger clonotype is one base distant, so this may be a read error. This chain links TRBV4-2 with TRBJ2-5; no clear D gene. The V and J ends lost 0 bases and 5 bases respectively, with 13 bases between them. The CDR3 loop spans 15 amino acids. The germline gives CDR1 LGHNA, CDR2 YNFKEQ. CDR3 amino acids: CASSQDWSLLETQYF. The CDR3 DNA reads TGTGCCAGCAGCCAAGACTGGAGTCTCCTCGAGACCCAGTACTTC.

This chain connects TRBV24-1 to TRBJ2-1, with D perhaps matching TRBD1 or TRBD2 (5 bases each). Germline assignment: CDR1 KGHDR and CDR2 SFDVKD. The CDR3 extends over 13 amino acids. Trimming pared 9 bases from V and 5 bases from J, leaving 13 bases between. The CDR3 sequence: CATGTGINNEQFF. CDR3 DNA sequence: TGTGCCACCGGGACCGGGATAAACAATGAGCAGTTCTTC.

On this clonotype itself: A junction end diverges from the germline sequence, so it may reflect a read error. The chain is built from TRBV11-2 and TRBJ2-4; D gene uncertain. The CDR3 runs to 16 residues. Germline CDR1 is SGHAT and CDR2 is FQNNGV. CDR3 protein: CASSSTVRRLIDIQYF. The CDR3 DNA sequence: TGTGCCAGTAGCTCGACTGTGAGGCGGCTGATTGACATTCAGTACTTC.

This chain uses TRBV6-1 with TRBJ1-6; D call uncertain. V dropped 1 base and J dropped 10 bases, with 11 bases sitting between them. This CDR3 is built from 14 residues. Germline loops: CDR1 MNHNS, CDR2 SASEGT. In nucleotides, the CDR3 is TGTGCCAGCAGTGAAGTGGAGTTCGTGTCACCCCTCCACTTT. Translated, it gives CASSEVEFVSPLHF.

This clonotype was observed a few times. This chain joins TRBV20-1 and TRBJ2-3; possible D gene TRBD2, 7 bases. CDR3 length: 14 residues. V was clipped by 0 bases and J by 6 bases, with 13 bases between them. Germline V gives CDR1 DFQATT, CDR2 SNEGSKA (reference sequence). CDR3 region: CSARDSRGGDTQYF. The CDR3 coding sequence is TGCAGTGCTAGAGACTCTAGGGGGGGTGATACGCAGTATTTT.

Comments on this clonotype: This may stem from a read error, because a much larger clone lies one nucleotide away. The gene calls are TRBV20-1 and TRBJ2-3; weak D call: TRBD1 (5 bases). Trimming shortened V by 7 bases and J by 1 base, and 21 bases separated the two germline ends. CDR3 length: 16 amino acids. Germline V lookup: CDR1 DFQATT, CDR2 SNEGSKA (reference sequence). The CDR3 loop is CSGRVHSKIRTDTQYF. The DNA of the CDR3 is TGCAGTGGCAGGGTACACTCCAAAATCCGCACAGATACGCAGTATTTT.

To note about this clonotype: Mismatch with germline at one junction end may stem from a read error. The chain's CDR3 is CASSQEEAGGVNEQSF. CDR3 in DNA: TGCGCCAGCAGCCAAGAAGAAGCGGGAGGGGTCAATGAGCAGTCCTTC. The V call is TRBV4-1, the J call TRBJ2-1; 10 bases map to TRBD2. Germline lookup yields CDR1 MGHRA and CDR2 YSYEKL. The CDR3 spans 16 residues.

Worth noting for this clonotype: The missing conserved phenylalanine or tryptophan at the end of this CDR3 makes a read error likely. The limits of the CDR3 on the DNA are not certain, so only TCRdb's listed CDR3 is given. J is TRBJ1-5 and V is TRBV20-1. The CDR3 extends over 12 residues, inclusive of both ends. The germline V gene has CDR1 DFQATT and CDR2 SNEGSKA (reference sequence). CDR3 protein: CSARKSNQPQNS.

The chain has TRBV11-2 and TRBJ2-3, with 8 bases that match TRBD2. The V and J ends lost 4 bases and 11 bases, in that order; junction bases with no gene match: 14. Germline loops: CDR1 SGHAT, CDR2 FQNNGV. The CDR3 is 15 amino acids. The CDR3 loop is CASSSIPGGTRMQYF. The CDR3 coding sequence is TGTGCCAGCAGCTCAATCCCGGGAGGGACACGTATGCAGTATTTT.

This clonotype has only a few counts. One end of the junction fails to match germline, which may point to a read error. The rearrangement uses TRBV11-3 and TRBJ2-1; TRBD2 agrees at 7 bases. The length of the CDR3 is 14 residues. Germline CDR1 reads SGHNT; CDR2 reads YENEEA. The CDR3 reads CASNLAGSYNEQFF. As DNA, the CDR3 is TGTGCCAGCAACTTAGCGGGCTCCTATAATGAGCAGTTCTTC.

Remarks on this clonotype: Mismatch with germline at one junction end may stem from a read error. The CDR3 loop is CANSQALRGAETQYF. DNA for the CDR3: TGTGCCAACAGTCAGGCCCTCAGGGGGGCAGAGACCCAGTACTTC. The chain is built from TRBV12-3 or TRBV12-4 and TRBJ2-5, with TRBD1 as a possible D gene (7 bases). The CDR3 contains 15 residues.

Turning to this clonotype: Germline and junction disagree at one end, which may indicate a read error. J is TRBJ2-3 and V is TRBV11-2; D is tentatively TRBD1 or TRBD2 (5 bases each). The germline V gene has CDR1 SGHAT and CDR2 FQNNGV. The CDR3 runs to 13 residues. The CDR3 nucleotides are TGCGCCAGCAGCCTCGAGGGGTCAAATACGCAGTATTTT. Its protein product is CASSLEGSNTQYF.

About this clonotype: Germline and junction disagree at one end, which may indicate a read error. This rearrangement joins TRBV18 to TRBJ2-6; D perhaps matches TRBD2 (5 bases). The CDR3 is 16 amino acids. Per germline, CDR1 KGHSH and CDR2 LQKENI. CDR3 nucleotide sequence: TGTGCCAGCTCACCAGCGGGCCCCACTGGGACCAACGTCCTGACTTTC. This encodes CASSPAGPTGTNVLTF. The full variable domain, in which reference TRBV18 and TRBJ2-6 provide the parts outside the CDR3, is NAGVMQNPRHLVRRRGQEARLRCSPMKGHSHVYWYRQLPEEGLKFMVYLQKENIIDESGMPKERFSAEFPKEGPSILRIQQVVRGDSAAYFCASSPAGPTGTNVLTFGAGSRLTVL.